These T cell receptor beta chains were read from a single sample in a study of blood T cell repertoires in COVID-19. Sequencing was performed with immunoSEQ multiplex PCR; in TCRdb, only in-frame clones are kept and a portion is missing. The table shows approximately 90,000 clones, with 75% to 85% occurring only once. Material for sequencing was peripheral blood. Receptor source: a man aged 55 to 69 with acute or convalescent COVID-19. The conserved cysteine and the conserved F or W are not part of the CDR3 here. Fields, in order: D gene, J gene, V gene, CDR3 length, CDR3 protein. A D gene is named only where the DNA matches it firmly.

d_gene: TRBD1
j_gene: TRBJ1-6
v_gene: TRBV11-1
len: 13
CDR3aa: ASSLGGTGNSPLH

d_gene: TRBD2
j_gene: TRBJ2-5
v_gene: TRBV7-3
len: 13
CDR3aa: ASSYPGLAEETQY

d_gene: -
j_gene: TRBJ1-5
v_gene: TRBV19
len: 12
CDR3aa: ASFGGLYNQPQH

d_gene: TRBD2
j_gene: TRBJ2-5
v_gene: TRBV9
len: 14
CDR3aa: ASSQGPSGGRETQY

d_gene: TRBD1
j_gene: TRBJ1-4
v_gene: TRBV28
len: 13
CDR3aa: ASSTRDRSNEKLF

d_gene: TRBD1
j_gene: TRBJ1-3
v_gene: TRBV5-1
len: 13
CDR3aa: ASSEDRTSGNTIY

d_gene: TRBD1
j_gene: TRBJ1-4
v_gene: TRBV27
len: 16
CDR3aa: ASSFIPPQQGPSEKLF

d_gene: TRBD2
j_gene: TRBJ2-1
v_gene: TRBV28
len: 15
CDR3aa: ASSLWGRLAGNNEQF

d_gene: -
j_gene: TRBJ1-1
v_gene: TRBV6-1
len: 12
CDR3aa: ASSEYGMNTEAF

d_gene: TRBD1
j_gene: TRBJ1-2
v_gene: TRBV27
len: 14
CDR3aa: ASSHLNRQGYYGYT

d_gene: -
j_gene: TRBJ2-1
v_gene: TRBV30
len: 14
CDR3aa: AWSARVRVTANEQF

d_gene: -
j_gene: TRBJ1-3
v_gene: TRBV27
len: 13
CDR3aa: ASSFMGGSGNTIY

d_gene: -
j_gene: TRBJ1-5
v_gene: TRBV5-1
len: 13
CDR3aa: ASSESPSGYQPQH

d_gene: TRBD1
j_gene: TRBJ1-3
v_gene: TRBV29-1
len: 12
CDR3aa: SVLTGDSGNTIY

d_gene: TRBD1
j_gene: TRBJ2-7
v_gene: TRBV5-1
len: 11
CDR3aa: ASSLEGAGEQY

d_gene: -
j_gene: TRBJ1-2
v_gene: TRBV2
len: 10
CDR3aa: ASRRGTYGYT

d_gene: -
j_gene: TRBJ1-1
v_gene: TRBV7-2
len: 12
CDR3aa: ASSPRGGVTEAF

d_gene: -
j_gene: TRBJ1-1
v_gene: TRBV2
len: 14
CDR3aa: ASSKRAALGPAEAF

d_gene: TRBD1
j_gene: TRBJ2-6
v_gene: TRBV7-9
len: 17
CDR3aa: ASSSGPRQGISGANVLT

d_gene: TRBD2
j_gene: TRBJ2-3
v_gene: TRBV27
len: 11
CDR3aa: ATGTSGGLTQY

d_gene: -
j_gene: TRBJ2-3
v_gene: TRBV28
len: 12
CDR3aa: ASNGIPSTDTQY